These T cell receptor beta chains were read from a single sample in a study of T cell responses to AZD1222 COVID-19 vaccine. TCRdb's table, derived via immunoSEQ multiplex PCR, lists solely in-frame clones and lacks some. Among 90,000 to 150,000 clones listed, more than 85% were seen once. Sequences were derived from peripheral blood, sampled on day 0 of AZD1222 vaccination. Receptors were obtained from an adult in good health. Each CDR3 is given with its conserved first and last residue. Fields, in order: CDR3 protein, CDR3 DNA, clone size, V gene, J gene, D gene. D genes are given only for firm matches. For some rows the clone size is stated as once, few or many, or as a class when expanded; others skip it.

CDR3 protein: CASSQGTGWEKLFF; CDR3 DNA: TGCGCCAGCAGCCAGGGTACAGGGTGGGAAAAACTGTTTTTT; clone size: once; V gene: TRBV4-1; J gene: TRBJ1-4; D gene: .
CDR3 protein: CASRSLGLANTGELFF; CDR3 DNA: TGCGCCAGCAGATCCCTCGGACTAGCTAACACCGGGGAGCTGTTTTTT; clone size: .; V gene: TRBV5-1; J gene: TRBJ2-2; D gene: TRBD2
CDR3 protein: CASSVTGDRGQGNEKLFF; CDR3 DNA: TGTGCCAGCAGCGTAACGGGGGACCGGGGACAGGGTAATGAAAAACTGTTTTTT; clone size: .; V gene: TRBV9; J gene: TRBJ1-4; D gene: TRBD1
CDR3 protein: CASSLTGPGTGELFF; CDR3 DNA: TGTGCCAGCAGCTTAACTGGCCCGGGCACCGGGGAGCTGTTTTTT; clone size: .; V gene: TRBV7-3; J gene: TRBJ2-2; D gene: .
CDR3 protein: CASGTGSAETQYF; CDR3 DNA: TGTGCTAGTGGGACAGGGTCGGCAGAGACCCAGTACTTC; clone size: few; V gene: TRBV12-5; J gene: TRBJ2-5; D gene: TRBD1
CDR3 protein: CASSLVGTGPNTEAFF; CDR3 DNA: TGTGCCAGCAGCTTGGTGGGGACAGGTCCTAACACTGAAGCTTTCTTT; clone size: .; V gene: TRBV5-6; J gene: TRBJ1-1; D gene: TRBD1
CDR3 protein: CASSLPTGNHNEQFF; CDR3 DNA: TGTGCCAGCAGCTTGCCGACAGGGAATCACAATGAGCAGTTCTTC; clone size: .; V gene: TRBV5-4; J gene: TRBJ2-1; D gene: TRBD1
CDR3 protein: CASSPGTAATNEKLFF; CDR3 DNA: TGTGCCAGCAGCCCCGGGACGGCTGCAACTAATGAAAAACTGTTTTTT; clone size: .; V gene: TRBV5-4; J gene: TRBJ1-4; D gene: .
CDR3 protein: CASSYGRQGLNTEAFF; CDR3 DNA: TGTGCCAGCAGTTACGGACGACAGGGCTTGAACACTGAAGCTTTCTTT; clone size: .; V gene: TRBV6-5; J gene: TRBJ1-1; D gene: TRBD1
CDR3 protein: CASSRDSSRPPLHF; CDR3 DNA: TGTGCCAGCAGTCGGGACAGTTCACGGCCACCCCTCCACTTT; clone size: .; V gene: TRBV25-1; J gene: TRBJ1-6; D gene: TRBD1
CDR3 protein: CASSIVSDQPQHF; CDR3 DNA: TGTGCCAGTAGTATAGTATCCGATCAGCCCCAGCATTTT; clone size: .; V gene: TRBV19; J gene: TRBJ1-5; D gene: .